Following are 6 T cell receptor beta chains from one sample sequenced in a study of T cell repertoires in cytomegalovirus infection. TCRdb processed the reads anew with MiXCR; each CDR3 protein has one entry. The sample records approximately 340,000 distinct CDR3 sequences, about 27% being singletons. For these TCRs, the target antigens are not known. Sequences were derived from cultured PBMCs, sampled from culture after CMV antigen stimulation. The receptors come from a human donor in good health (CMV status not recorded). Some clones in this sample may be carry-over from other donors' samples.

The table lists this clonotype with a few counts. The V gene is TRBV6-1, the J gene TRBJ2-5; the match to TRBD1 covers 9 bases. The CDR3 contains 14 residues. Unmatched junction bases numbered 3, after V lost 3 bases and J lost 4 bases. CDR1 is MNHNS and CDR2 is SASEGT in the germline V gene. This chain's CDR3 is CASSDTGGRETQYF. Written as DNA, the CDR3 is TGTGCCAGCAGTGACACAGGGGGCCGAGAGACCCAGTACTTC.

This clonotype occurred many times. V is TRBV4-1 and J is TRBJ1-5; D unresolved. Germline-derived CDR1 and CDR2 are MGHRA and YSYEKL. V was cut by 0 bases and J by 9 bases, with 12 bases left in between. The CDR3 is made up of 14 amino acids. The CDR3 spells CASSQDGIPAPQHF. The DNA for the CDR3 is TGCGCCAGCAGCCAAGATGGGATCCCCGCGCCCCAGCATTTT.

This clonotype has only a few counts. The chain couples TRBV7-9 to TRBJ1-4; D ambiguous. The V gene lost 0 bases and the J gene lost 3 bases, with 5 bases spanning the gap. In germline, CDR1 is SEHNR, CDR2 FQNEAQ (reference sequence). CDR3 length: 14 amino acids. CDR3 sequence (DNA): TGTGCCAGCAGCTTAGCGGCAGCTAATGAAAAACTGTTTTTT. This sequence encodes CASSLAAANEKLFF.

Written as DNA, the CDR3 is TGTGCCAGCAGCCCCCAAGGGGTCGATTCACCCCTCCACTTT. Translating gives CASSPQGVDSPLHF. The J gene is TRBJ1-6, the V gene TRBV11-1, with a tentative D call TRBD1 (5 bases). CDR3 size: 14 residues. Trimming cost V 5 bases and J 8 bases, with 13 bases left between them. Looked up from germline, CDR1 is SGHAT and CDR2 is FQDESV (reference sequence). Full variable domain (rest looked up from reference TRBV11-1 and TRBJ1-6): EAEVAQSPRYKITEKSQAVAFWCDPISGHATLYWYRQILGQGPELLVQFQDESVVDDSQLPKDRFSAERLKGVDSTLKIQPAELGDSAMYLCASSPQGVDSPLHFGNGTRLTVT.

Only a few counts were recorded for this clonotype. One junction end does not reproduce the germline sequence, and a read error may be involved. CDR3 loop: CAGRARNTDTQYF. The CDR3, as DNA: TGTGCCGGCAGGGCGCGGAACACAGATACGCAGTATTTT. This chain uses TRBV7-2 with TRBJ2-3, with D possibly TRBD1 on 5 matching bases. The germline gives CDR1 SGHTA, CDR2 FQGNSA. The CDR3 is 13 residues long.

This clonotype was detected many times. This sequence joins TRBV7-2 and TRBJ2-3, with D uncertain. This CDR3 comprises 14 residues. The germline CDR1 and CDR2 sequences are SGHTA and FQGNSA. Trimming cost V 2 bases and J 3 bases, with 9 bases left between them. Written as DNA, the CDR3 is TGTGCCAGCAGCTTACCAGTTGGGACAGATACGCAGTATTTT. This gives the protein CASSLPVGTDTQYF.